Described below is a single T cell receptor (beta chain) sequence and its context. Trimming removed 6 bases from V and 4 bases from J; junction bases left unmatched: 8. The CDR3 runs 14 residues. Germline CDR1 DFQATT, CDR2 SNEGSKA (reference sequence). TCRdb ran MiXCR on the RT-PCR reads and lists one entry per CDR3 protein. This sample has about 680,000 distinct CDR3 sequences; around 14% occur once, and the top ten carry 3.6%. The TCR was taken from a female donor in good health, serving as a healthy control. The sample consisted of memory CD4+ T cells from blood. The V and J genes are TRBV20-1 and TRBJ2-7; the match to TRBD2 covers 11 bases. In nucleotides, the CDR3 is TGCAGTGCCAGACTAGCGGGGCTTGGGTACGAGCAGTACTTC. Its translation: CSARLAGLGYEQYF.